Given below is one T cell receptor beta chain in context. This clone was observed a handful of times. What antigen it recognizes has not been identified. No much larger clone exists at a distance of one base, and base qualities are not known. The cohort consisted of some 670 healthy bone marrow donors. Cohort members were all nominally healthy when sampled, although unrecorded immune exposures were likely present. The donor was CMV seronegative and was included in the group of about 400 seronegative cohort members. A peripheral blood sample was collected from each donor, and TCR beta sequencing was performed on peripheral blood mononuclear cells. The Qiagen DNeasy Blood Extraction Kit was used to extract genomic DNA from the blood cell samples. The library came from the immunoSEQ multiplex PCR assay. A mixture of 60 forward primers for TCR Vbeta segments and 13 reverse primers for TCR Jbeta segments was used in the multiplex PCR. The CDR3 region of rearranged TCR beta genes was amplified from genomic DNA with a multiplex PCR assay. The amplified TCR beta libraries were sequenced on the Illumina HiSeq System as 87-base-pair reads. The paper's data handling went like this. A later analysis tallied 75 million to 95 million unique TCR beta chains across the approximately 670 repertoires, and about 10 million of those chains were shared by two or more donors. Raw reads were error-corrected and collapsed into unique sequences with a nearest-neighbor algorithm that merged closely related sequences to remove PCR and sequencing errors. CDR3 sequences were aligned to IMGT reference sequences to assign V, D and J gene segments. Each retained sequence needed at least a six-nucleotide match to both a V gene segment and a J gene segment. Rearrangements were called productive when the CDR3 lacked stop codons and stayed in frame with V and J; all others were non-productive. CDR3 was defined by IMGT convention, running from the second conserved V-encoded cysteine to the conserved J-encoded phenylalanine. The earlier analysis of 500 to 600 of the donors excluded sequences that lacked an unambiguous match to a single V gene segment. In an earlier analysis of several hundred of the donors, V segments were called functional above 56.7% productive rearrangements and were called segregating when the between-donor standard deviation exceeded 5%. A statistical classification framework was built for diagnosing cytomegalovirus status from the catalog of TCR beta chain sequences. In a later analysis, V and J genes were assigned by comparing TCR nucleotide sequences against IMGT/GENE-DB human TR gene sequences. The TCRdist pipeline was used in a later analysis to assign CDR3 sequences and most-parsimonious VDJ recombination scenarios. A later analysis defined each TCR beta chain by its CDR3 amino acid sequence plus V-gene family, and excluded reads lacking a unique V-gene family. In a later analysis, 550 to 650 highly shared, low-generation-probability nucleotide sequences were removed to address suspected cross-contamination and a sequencing artifact. In a later analysis, a clonal expansion index for each public chain was calculated from normalized within-repertoire ranks of inferred template counts. Generation probabilities in a later analysis came from a VDJ recombination model fitted to out-of-frame rearrangements, and those results were checked against IGoR. In a later analysis, TCR-TCR, TCR-HLA and TCR-CMV co-occurrence was scored with hypergeometric tests, and a repertoire-size bias correction was applied to TCR pairs. False discovery rates were estimated in a later analysis by permuting HLA or CMV assignments 20 times. In a later analysis, co-occurring TCRs were grouped using DBSCAN, and TCRdist sequence similarity was added for clustering within HLA-allele-positive subsets. For co-occurrence clustering, repertoires with fewer than 30,000 or more than 120,000 public chains were excluded, along with about five repertoires with anomalous nucleotide sharing. TCRdb carries this immuneACCESS record with in-frame sequences only. Its versions omit some clonotypes, under half of them owing to an unresolved V gene in the studies checked, with the rest unexplained. V and J calls and clone size follow that table, whereas D and trimming were derived from the DNA. In all, the sample holds 130,000 or so clones, and 60% to 85% of those were seen once. Together, the top ten hold roughly 3.1% of the sample.

The germline V gene specifies MNHNS as CDR1 and SASEGT as CDR2. The CDR3 starts with the cysteine, ends with the phenylalanine, and has 12 residues. Of the read, only the CDR3 DNA is kept; its 36 bases are in frame from base 1. The junction shows trimming of 7 bases on V and 0 bases on J, plus 4 bases between the germline ends. This sample is drawn from a study of cytomegalovirus exposure and HLA in healthy donors (dated by TCRdb to about 2017). About the full investigation: According to an earlier analysis of 587 of the donors, about 179 million T cells yielded 90 million to 140 million unique TCR beta sequences and around 280 Gb of sequence data. Genome-wide SNP genotypes for about three fifths of the 666 donors were used in a later genetic analysis, which treated that subset as a discovery cohort. Along with the roughly 700-subject first cohort, a separate validation cohort of 120 different subjects was used. A later analysis re-analyzed previously published TCR beta repertoires from 660 or so donors and added high-resolution HLA genotyping to study TCR occurrence patterns. The study aimed to test whether signatures of past pathogen exposure could be identified by cataloging public T cell receptors. An early release that covered 640 HLA-typed donors contained around 300 gigabases of sequencing data and around 85 million unique TCR sequences. Using immunosequencing, the study profiled T cell repertoires from about 650 subjects and related those repertoires to cytomegalovirus serostatus. The number of donors typed differed by locus, with 629-630 for A, B, C, DRB1 and DQB1, roughly 520 for DQA1, some 570 for DPA1, and approximately 470 for DPB1. Of the 300 to 500 genotyped donors, 80% to 90% were placed in the genetic ancestry cluster associated with self-reported Caucasian donors. An earlier analysis of approximately 640 of the donors applied high-throughput TCR beta sequencing to assess whether each TCR beta V gene segment acted as functional or pseudogenic. Alongside the repertoire data, information on donor age, sex, ethnicity and CMV serostatus was compiled. HLA typing covered class I and class II loci at four-digit resolution. Among roughly 400 genotyped donors of the cohort, an average of about 240,000 unique TCR beta nucleotide sequences was sequenced per donor, of which 15% to 20% were non-productive. All discovery cohort repertoires had been generated using a single sequencing platform. The later analysis used no new phenotypic data to find candidate immune exposures, relying instead on TCR beta sequences and their occurrence across donors. A handful of DR-DQ haplotypes were handled as single units for association and clustering because linkage in the cohort was strong. High-throughput TCR immunosequencing, statistical association of individual TCRs with disease status, and machine learning were combined to predict cytomegalovirus infection status. Overall study results and their limits: In an earlier analysis of approximately 590 of the donors, most TCR beta V segments were observed in productive rearrangements about 90% or about 30% of the time, broadly matching IMGT annotations. Because counts were too low, more than 15 rarely observed V segments, including chromosome 9 orphons, were excluded from the earlier analysis of several hundred of the donors. The study listed approximately 150 TCR beta chains as associated with cytomegalovirus. Across donors, most TCR sequences were observed very rarely, whereas some public TCRs were present in many individuals. Because the 87-base-pair reads could not distinguish some IMGT-functional V segments, including TRBV6-2 and TRBV6-3, those segments were excluded. Cytomegalovirus status was reported to be diagnosed by the classifier with high specificity and sensitivity in both the original and validation cohorts. Immune exposure information for the cohort was limited to CMV serostatus. According to the authors, the approach could potentially be generalized to other disease states and immunological phenotypes. In vitro tests confirmed that three of the cytomegalovirus-associated TCR beta chains recognize cytomegalovirus antigens. A cluster of highly shared sequence variants was judged likely to be a technical artifact of the sequencing pipeline. Because HLA typing was unavailable for some donors at each locus, only the typed subset was used in association tests. This cohort had only TCR beta chains sequenced, and the lack of alpha or paired-chain data limited which features could be detected. In a later analysis, TCR association rates were found to vary across HLA loci, with the most associated TCRs seen for DRB1 alleles and the fewest for HLA-C alleles. At a false discovery rate of 0.05, a later analysis linked about 17,000 TCR beta sequences to specific HLA alleles. In a later analysis, most CMV-associated TCR beta chains were found to appear HLA-restricted, with HLA associations seemingly driven largely by CMV exposure. Correlated functional status among segregating V segments might be attributable to linkage disequilibrium, but an unknown experimental factor could not be ruled out. An association between a missense DCLRE1C variant and V-gene and J-gene trimming of TCR beta chains was found in a later genetic analysis and replicated in an independent cohort. Presence/absence analyses assumed roughly uniform sequencing depth across donors, an assumption that may not hold. A further reported finding was that TCR beta sequences accurately predicted the HLA-A and HLA-B alleles for most subjects in the first cohort. According to a later analysis, parvovirus B19, influenza, CMV and Epstein-Barr virus appeared linked to several top co-occurrence clusters. When HLA alleles, especially DR and DQ, strongly co-occurred, attributing TCR associations to individual alleles was difficult. In a later analysis, HLA-associated TCR beta chains were found to be more clonally expanded and to have lower generation probabilities than equally common non-associated chains. According to a later genetic analysis, donors in an Asian-associated ancestry cluster had fewer N-insertions in productive TCRs than the approximately 650-donor mean.

The source material was PBMCs. Recombination joined TRBV6-1 with TRBJ1-3; no confident D gene assignment can be made. The source is a man between 25 and 39 years old in good health and CMV-seronegative. The encoded CDR3 is CASTSSGNTIYF. The DNA sequence follows: TGTGCCAGCACGAGCTCTGGAAACACCATATATTTT.